A selection of T cell receptor beta chains follows, all from one sample in a study of cytotoxic CD8 clonotypes in ibrutinib-treated CLL. Assay used: immunoSEQ multiplex PCR; TCRdb lists only in-frame clones, some missing. Of approximately 13,000 clones detected, roughly 70% appear once; the ten largest clones hold roughly 5.9%. The source material was PBMCs, sampled before ibrutinib treatment. The receptors derive from a human donor with chronic lymphocytic leukemia. The CDR3 runs from the conserved cysteine through the conserved F or W. The order of the fields is J gene, D gene, V gene, clone size, CDR3 DNA, CDR3 protein. D genes are given only for firm matches. A row's size may be missing; if present it is once, few, many or a size class.

TRBJ2-5 | TRBD2 | TRBV6-4 | . | TGTGCCAGCAGTGTTAGCGGGGGGTCCCAAGAGACCCAGTACTTC | CASSVSGGSQETQYF
TRBJ2-7 | TRBD1 | TRBV27 | . | TGTGCCAGCAGTTTAGACAGGGGGTCCTACGAGCAGTACTTC | CASSLDRGSYEQYF
TRBJ1-1 | TRBD1 | TRBV28 | . | TGTGCCAGCAGCAAGGACAGGGACCAAATGAACACTGAAGCTTTCTTT | CASSKDRDQMNTEAFF
TRBJ2-5 | TRBD2 | TRBV5-6 | . | TGTGCCAGCAGCTTGCCCTCCGGGACTAGCCAAGAGACCCAGTACTTC | CASSLPSGTSQETQYF
TRBJ2-1 | . | TRBV21-1 | . | TGTGCCAGCAAGAGACTAGCGGGCCCCCAGCAGTTCTTC | CASKRLAGPQQFF
TRBJ1-2 | . | TRBV7-8 | . | TGTGCCAGCAGCTTAGCTGGGGGCCCGGGTGGCTACACCTTC | CASSLAGGPGGYTF
TRBJ1-1 | TRBD1 | TRBV6-6 | once | TGTGCCAGCAGTACCGGGACAGAAAACACTGAAGCTTTCTTT | CASSTGTENTEAFF
TRBJ2-7 | . | TRBV19 | . | TGTGCCACCTCCCTGGGGGGGCCCTTGGAGCAGTACTTC | CATSLGGPLEQYF
TRBJ1-4 | TRBD1 | TRBV2 | . | TGTGCCAGCAGGGGGGGGGACAGCGTCGATGAAAAACTGTTTTTT | CASRGGDSVDEKLFF
TRBJ2-2 | . | TRBV20-1 | . | TGCAGTGCGGGGGATATCGGGGAGCTGTTTTTT | CSAGDIGELFF
TRBJ2-7 | . | TRBV5-1 | . | TGCGCCAGCAGCTCCGGATGGGCGAGCTCCTACGAGCAGTACTTC | CASSSGWASSYEQYF
TRBJ2-5 | . | TRBV6-5 | . | TGTGCCAGCAGTACAGGGTACCAAGAGACCCAGTACTTC | CASSTGYQETQYF
TRBJ1-6 | . | TRBV5-5 | . | TGTGCCAGCAGCTTCCTGGAACAGGGTGAGGATTCACCCCTCCACTTT | CASSFLEQGEDSPLHF
TRBJ2-5 | . | TRBV19 | . | TGTGCCAGTAGTATCGGGCCTGGGGGGACCCAGTACTTC | CASSIGPGGTQYF
TRBJ2-1 | . | TRBV11-3 | . | TGTGCCAGCAGCCCAGGCGGACCCCAGGATGAGCAGTTCTTC | CASSPGGPQDEQFF
TRBJ2-7 | . | TRBV19 | few | TGTGCCAGTAGTATGCCGGCCACCTACGAGCAGTACTTC | CASSMPATYEQYF
TRBJ2-3 | . | TRBV7-2 | . | TGTGCCAGCAGCTTTGGGCTAGCGCGCACAGATACGCAGTATTTT | CASSFGLARTDTQYF
TRBJ1-1 | . | TRBV27 | . | TGTGCCAGCAGTTTGGGGGGGGCAGGGGTCACTGAAGCTTTCTTT | CASSLGGAGVTEAFF
TRBJ2-2 | TRBD1 | TRBV6-6 | few | TGTGCCTCCGGGACAGCGAACACCGGGGAGCTGTTTTTT | CASGTANTGELFF
TRBJ2-1 | TRBD2 | TRBV4-2 | few | TGTGCCAGCAGCCAAGTCGGGGGGGATGAGCAGTTCTTC | CASSQVGGDEQFF
TRBJ1-1 | . | TRBV30 | . | TGTGCCTGTCGGAAGGGGTTCGACACTGAAGCTTTCTTT | CACRKGFDTEAFF
TRBJ2-5 | . | TRBV5-5 | . | TGTGCCAGCAGCAATTCCGGGACCCCAGAGACCCAGTACTTC | CASSNSGTPETQYF
TRBJ1-1 | . | TRBV21-1 | . | TGTGCCAGCAGGGTCTACACAATTCGCACTGAAGCTTTCTTT | CASRVYTIRTEAFF
TRBJ2-7 | TRBD1 | TRBV9 | . | TGTGCCAGCAGCCGGGACAGGGGAGTCGAGCAGTACTTC | CASSRDRGVEQYF
TRBJ2-6 | . | TRBV4-2 | few | TGTGCCAGCAGCCAAGAGACCGGCACCGGGGCCAACGTCCTGACTTTC | CASSQETGTGANVLTF
TRBJ2-3 | . | TRBV9 | . | TGTGCCAGCAGCCCGAGCGTGGGTCGGCTCACAGATACGCAGTATTTT | CASSPSVGRLTDTQYF
TRBJ2-7 | . | TRBV2 | . | TGTGCCAGCAGTGGGTCCTCCTCCATGGACGAGCAGTACTTC | CASSGSSSMDEQYF
TRBJ1-3 | TRBD1 | TRBV5-1 | . | TGCGCCAGCAGCTTCGTCGGGACAGCCCTGGACTCTGGAAACACCATATATTTT | CASSFVGTALDSGNTIYF
TRBJ2-5 | . | TRBV6-5 | . | TGTGCCAGCAGTTACCCGGGGGAGACCCAGTACTTC | CASSYPGETQYF
TRBJ2-3 | TRBD2 | TRBV4-2 | . | TGTGCCAGCAGCCAAACCTCGGGGGGAAGCGCAGATACGCAGTATTTT | CASSQTSGGSADTQYF
TRBJ1-2 | . | TRBV11-2 | few | TGTGCCAGCAGCGCCGGGATTCAACGTGGCTACACCTTC | CASSAGIQRGYTF
TRBJ2-1 | TRBD2 | TRBV7-8 | . | TGTGCCAGCAGCCCGGGACTAGCGGGGGCCTATGCCTACAATGAGCAGTTCTTC | CASSPGLAGAYAYNEQFF
TRBJ2-1 | . | TRBV30 | . | TGTGCCTGGAGTGTACGGGTTGGCCACCAGGGTGAGCAGTTCTTC | CAWSVRVGHQGEQFF
TRBJ2-7 | . | TRBV2 | once | TGTGCCAGCAGTTCAACCTACTACGAGCAGTACTTC | CASSSTYYEQYF
TRBJ1-2 | . | TRBV5-1 | few | TGCGCCAGCAGCTGGGACACACTCTATGGCTACACCTTC | CASSWDTLYGYTF
TRBJ2-7 | TRBD2 | TRBV29-1 | . | TGCAGCGTTACGCTCCAACTAGCGGGGCCCACGGAGCAGTACTTC | CSVTLQLAGPTEQYF
TRBJ2-4 | . | TRBV7-8 | . | TGTGCCAGCAGCCCCGGCCCGGTGGCCAAAAACATTCAGTACTTC | CASSPGPVAKNIQYF
TRBJ2-7 | . | TRBV6-5 | . | TGTGCCAGCGGATTGCCCTCTCCCTCCTACGAGCAGTACTTC | CASGLPSPSYEQYF
TRBJ2-7 | TRBD1 | TRBV29-1 | once | TGCAGCGTTGGGGGCAGGGGGCCCTACGAGCAGTACTTC | CSVGGRGPYEQYF
TRBJ2-2 | . | TRBV6-5 | . | TGTGCCAGCAGTTACAGGCGAGACGGGGAGCTGTTTTTT | CASSYRRDGELFF
TRBJ1-4 | . | TRBV10-2 | . | TGCGCCAGCAGAAGGGCCCCCGGTGGCGCAACTAATGAAAAACTGTTTTTT | CASRRAPGGATNEKLFF
TRBJ2-3 | TRBD1 | TRBV2 | . | TGTGCCACGGGGGCCAGGGGGCGCGTAGATACGCAGTATTTT | CATGARGRVDTQYF
TRBJ2-1 | . | TRBV27 | few | TGTGCCAGCAGGACAGAAGTGGGGTACTACAATGAGCAGTTCTTC | CASRTEVGYYNEQFF
TRBJ2-2 | . | TRBV4-2 | few | TGTGCCAGCAGCCAAGCGCCTGGCACCGGGGAGCTGTTTTTT | CASSQAPGTGELFF
TRBJ1-2 | . | TRBV28 | . | TGTGCCAGCTTGCGTGGGGCCGGAGATGGCTACACCTTC | CASLRGAGDGYTF
TRBJ1-2 | . | TRBV19 | . | TGTGCCAGTAGTATAGAGAGGGGCCCGCATGGCTACACCTTC | CASSIERGPHGYTF
TRBJ2-1 | . | TRBV11-3 | . | TGTGCCAGCAGCTTGGGACTAAGGGGGGTGGATGAGCAGTTCTTC | CASSLGLRGVDEQFF
TRBJ1-2 | . | TRBV29-1 | . | TGCAGCGTTCCCGCCGGAGGGTTCTACACCTTC | CSVPAGGFYTF
TRBJ1-5 | . | TRBV27 | . | TGTGCCAGCAGTTTATCGGACCGACCCAATCAGCCCCAGCATTTT | CASSLSDRPNQPQHF
TRBJ1-2 | . | TRBV9 | . | TGTGCCAGCAGCGCCTCACGGGGGGCCGACCCCTATGGCTACACCTTC | CASSASRGADPYGYTF
TRBJ1-2 | . | TRBV6-5 | . | TGTGCCAGCACCCGCCCCGGGACACCTTCCTATGGCTACACCTTC | CASTRPGTPSYGYTF
TRBJ2-1 | TRBD2 | TRBV10-3 | . | TGTGCCATCAGGGATAGCGGGAGAATCGATGAGCAGTTCTTC | CAIRDSGRIDEQFF
TRBJ1-2 | . | TRBV28 | . | TGTGCCATCGAAAAATATGGCTACACCTTC | CAIEKYGYTF
TRBJ2-1 | . | TRBV5-1 | . | TGCGCCAGCAGCTTGGCGGGGCTGGGGTCGCGGTTCTTC | CASSLAGLGSRFF
TRBJ2-3 | TRBD1 | TRBV9 | . | TGTGCCAGCAGCCCGTCCGGGACAGGGGTCACAGATACGCAGTATTTT | CASSPSGTGVTDTQYF
TRBJ2-6 | . | TRBV14 | . | TGTGCCAGCAGCCAAGTGGGGACTGGGGCCAACGTCCTGACTTTC | CASSQVGTGANVLTF
TRBJ1-3 | . | TRBV6-5 | . | TGTGCCAGCAGTTACTCGGGCAGGGTGGGAAACACCATATATTTT | CASSYSGRVGNTIYF
TRBJ2-3 | . | TRBV5-1 | . | TGCGCCAGCATGGTCCAGGGGGGCGCAGATACGCAGTATTTT | CASMVQGGADTQYF
TRBJ2-4 | . | TRBV5-8 | . | TGTGCCGGAACCAGGGTTAGGGTCGTGGGCATTCAGTACTTC | CAGTRVRVVGIQYF
TRBJ1-2 | . | TRBV7-9 | . | TGTGCCAGCAGCCCCCCCGGGTCTAACTATGGCTACACCTTC | CASSPPGSNYGYTF